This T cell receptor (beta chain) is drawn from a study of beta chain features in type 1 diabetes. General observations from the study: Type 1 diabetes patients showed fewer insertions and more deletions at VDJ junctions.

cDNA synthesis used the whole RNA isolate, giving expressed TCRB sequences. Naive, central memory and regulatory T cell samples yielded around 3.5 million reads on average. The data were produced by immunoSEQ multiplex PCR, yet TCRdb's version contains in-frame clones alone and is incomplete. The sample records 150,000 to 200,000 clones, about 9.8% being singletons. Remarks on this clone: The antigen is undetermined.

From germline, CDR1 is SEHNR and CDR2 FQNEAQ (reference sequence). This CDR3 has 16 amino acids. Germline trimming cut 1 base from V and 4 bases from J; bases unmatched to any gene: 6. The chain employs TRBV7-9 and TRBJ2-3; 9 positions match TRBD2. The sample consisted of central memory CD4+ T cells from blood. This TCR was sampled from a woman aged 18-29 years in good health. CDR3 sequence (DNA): TGTGCCAGCAGCTTAGGGACTAGCGATAAAGCAGATACGCAGTATTTT. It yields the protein CASSLGTSDKADTQYF.